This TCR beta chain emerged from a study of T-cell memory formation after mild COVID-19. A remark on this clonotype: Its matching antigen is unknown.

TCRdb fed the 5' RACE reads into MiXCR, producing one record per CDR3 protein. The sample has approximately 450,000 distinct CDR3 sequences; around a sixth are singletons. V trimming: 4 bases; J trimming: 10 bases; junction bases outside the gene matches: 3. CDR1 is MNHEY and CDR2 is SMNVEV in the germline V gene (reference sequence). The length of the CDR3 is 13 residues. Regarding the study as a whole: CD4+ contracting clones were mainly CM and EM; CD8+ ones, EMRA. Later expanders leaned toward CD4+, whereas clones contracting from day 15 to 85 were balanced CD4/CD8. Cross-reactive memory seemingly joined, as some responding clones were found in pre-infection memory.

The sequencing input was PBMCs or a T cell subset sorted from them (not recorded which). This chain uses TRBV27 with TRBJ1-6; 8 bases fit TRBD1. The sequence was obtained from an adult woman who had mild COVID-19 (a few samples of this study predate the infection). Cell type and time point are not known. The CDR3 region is CASSSRGQSPLHF. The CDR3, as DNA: TGTGCCAGCAGTTCCAGGGGGCAGTCACCCCTCCACTTT.